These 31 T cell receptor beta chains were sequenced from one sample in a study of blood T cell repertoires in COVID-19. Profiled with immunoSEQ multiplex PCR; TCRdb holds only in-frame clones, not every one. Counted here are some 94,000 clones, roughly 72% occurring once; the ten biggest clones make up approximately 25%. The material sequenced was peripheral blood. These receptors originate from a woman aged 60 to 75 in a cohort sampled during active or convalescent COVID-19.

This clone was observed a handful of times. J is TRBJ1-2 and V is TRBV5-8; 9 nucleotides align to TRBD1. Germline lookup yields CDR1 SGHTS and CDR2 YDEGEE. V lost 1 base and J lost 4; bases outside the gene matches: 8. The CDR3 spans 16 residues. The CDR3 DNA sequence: TGTGCCAGCAGCTTGTTTCGGACAGGGGCTCTCTATGGCTACACCTTC. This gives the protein CASSLFRTGALYGYTF.

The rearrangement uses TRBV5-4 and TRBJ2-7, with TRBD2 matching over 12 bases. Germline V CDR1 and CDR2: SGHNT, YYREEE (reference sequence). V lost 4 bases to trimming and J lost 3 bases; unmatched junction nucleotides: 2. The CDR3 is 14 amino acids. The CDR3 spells CASSKGLAGYEQYF. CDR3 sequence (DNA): TGTGCCAGCAGCAAGGGACTAGCGGGCTACGAGCAGTACTTC.

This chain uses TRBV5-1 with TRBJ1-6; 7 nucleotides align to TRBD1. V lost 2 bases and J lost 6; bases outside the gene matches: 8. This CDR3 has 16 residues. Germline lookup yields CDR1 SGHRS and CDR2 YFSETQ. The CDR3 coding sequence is TGCGCCAGCAGCTTTTTAGCGGGACAGCCTAATTCACCCCTCCACTTT. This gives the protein CASSFLAGQPNSPLHF.

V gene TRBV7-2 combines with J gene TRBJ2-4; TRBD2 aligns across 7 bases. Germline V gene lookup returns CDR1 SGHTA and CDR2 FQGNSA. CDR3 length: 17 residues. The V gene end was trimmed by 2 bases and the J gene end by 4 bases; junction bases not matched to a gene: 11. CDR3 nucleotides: TGTGCCAGCAGCTTACAGAGCGGGATCGATAGGAAAAACATTCAGTACTTC. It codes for CASSLQSGIDRKNIQYF.

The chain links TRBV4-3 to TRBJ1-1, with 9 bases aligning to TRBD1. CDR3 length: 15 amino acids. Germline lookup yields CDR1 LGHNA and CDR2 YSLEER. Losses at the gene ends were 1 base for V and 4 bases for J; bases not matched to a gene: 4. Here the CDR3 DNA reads TGCGCCAGCAGCCAAGCACAGGGGGCCCCCACTGAAGCTTTCTTT. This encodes CASSQAQGAPTEAFF.

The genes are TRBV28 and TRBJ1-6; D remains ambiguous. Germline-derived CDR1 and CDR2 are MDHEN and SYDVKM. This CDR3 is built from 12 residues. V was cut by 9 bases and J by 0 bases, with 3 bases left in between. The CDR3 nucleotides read TGTGCCAGTAGCTCCTATAATTCACCCCTCCACTTT. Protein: CASSSYNSPLHF.

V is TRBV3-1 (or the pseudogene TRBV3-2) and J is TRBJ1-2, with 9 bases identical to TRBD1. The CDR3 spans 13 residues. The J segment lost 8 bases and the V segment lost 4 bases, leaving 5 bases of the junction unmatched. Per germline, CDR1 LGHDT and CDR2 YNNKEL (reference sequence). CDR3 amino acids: CASSPRTGEGYTF. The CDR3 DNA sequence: TGTGCCAGCAGCCCGCGGACAGGGGAAGGCTACACCTTC.

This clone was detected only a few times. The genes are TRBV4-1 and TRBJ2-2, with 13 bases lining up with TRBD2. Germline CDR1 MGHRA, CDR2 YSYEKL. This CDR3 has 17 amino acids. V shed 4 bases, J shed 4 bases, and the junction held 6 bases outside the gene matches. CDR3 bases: TGCGCCAGCAGCCGACGGACTAGCGGGGGTGGCACCGGGGAGCTGTTTTTT. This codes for CASSRRTSGGGTGELFF.

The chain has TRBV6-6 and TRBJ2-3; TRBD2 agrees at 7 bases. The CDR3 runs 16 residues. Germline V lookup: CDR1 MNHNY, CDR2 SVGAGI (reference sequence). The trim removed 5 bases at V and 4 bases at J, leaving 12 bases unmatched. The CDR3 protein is CASSQDGLVFSDTQYF. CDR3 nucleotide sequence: TGTGCCAGCAGTCAAGACGGACTAGTCTTCTCAGATACGCAGTATTTT.

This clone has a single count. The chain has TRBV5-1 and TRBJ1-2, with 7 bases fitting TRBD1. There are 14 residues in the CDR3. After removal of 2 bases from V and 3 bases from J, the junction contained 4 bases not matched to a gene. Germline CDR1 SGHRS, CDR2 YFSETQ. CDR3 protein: CASSFGTDYYGYTF. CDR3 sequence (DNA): TGCGCCAGCAGCTTCGGGACAGACTACTATGGCTACACCTTC.

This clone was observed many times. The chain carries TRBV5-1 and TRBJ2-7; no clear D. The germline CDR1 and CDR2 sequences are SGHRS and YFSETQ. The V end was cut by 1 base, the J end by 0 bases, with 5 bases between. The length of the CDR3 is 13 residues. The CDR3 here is CASSLSTSYEQYF. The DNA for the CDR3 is TGCGCCAGCAGCTTGAGCACCTCCTACGAGCAGTACTTC.

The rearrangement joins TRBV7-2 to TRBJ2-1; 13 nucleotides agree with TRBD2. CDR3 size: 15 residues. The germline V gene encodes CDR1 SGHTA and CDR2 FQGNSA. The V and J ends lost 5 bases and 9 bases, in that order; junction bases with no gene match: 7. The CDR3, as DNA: TGTGCCAGCAGCGAACTAGCGGGGGGGCCGGGTGAGCAGTTCTTC. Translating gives CASSELAGGPGEQFF.

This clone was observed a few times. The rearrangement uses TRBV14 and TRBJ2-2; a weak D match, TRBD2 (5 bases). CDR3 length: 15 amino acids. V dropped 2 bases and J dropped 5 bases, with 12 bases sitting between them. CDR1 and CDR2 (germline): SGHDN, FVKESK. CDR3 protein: CASSQRARGTGELFF. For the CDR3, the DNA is TGTGCCAGCAGCCAAAGAGCCAGAGGGACCGGGGAGCTGTTTTTT.

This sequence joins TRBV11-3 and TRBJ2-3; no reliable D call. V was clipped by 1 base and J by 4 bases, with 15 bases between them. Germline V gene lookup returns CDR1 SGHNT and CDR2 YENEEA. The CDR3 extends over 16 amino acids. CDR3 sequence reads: CASSLGLLGSADTQYF. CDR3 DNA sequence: TGTGCCAGCAGCTTAGGGTTGCTAGGCAGCGCAGATACGCAGTATTTT.

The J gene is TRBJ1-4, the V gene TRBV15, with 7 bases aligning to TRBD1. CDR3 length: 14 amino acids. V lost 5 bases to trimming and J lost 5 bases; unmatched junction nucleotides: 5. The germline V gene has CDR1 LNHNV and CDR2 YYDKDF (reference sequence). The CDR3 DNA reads TGTGCCACCAGCGATGACAGGGTGAATGAAAAACTGTTTTTT. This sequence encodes CATSDDRVNEKLFF.

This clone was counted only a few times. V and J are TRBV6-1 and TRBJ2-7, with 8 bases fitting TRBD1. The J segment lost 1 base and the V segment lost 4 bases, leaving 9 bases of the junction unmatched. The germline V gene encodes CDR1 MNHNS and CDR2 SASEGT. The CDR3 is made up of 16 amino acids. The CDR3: CASSAAWTGLSYEQYF. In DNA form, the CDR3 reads TGTGCCAGCAGTGCCGCTTGGACAGGGCTGTCCTACGAGCAGTACTTC.

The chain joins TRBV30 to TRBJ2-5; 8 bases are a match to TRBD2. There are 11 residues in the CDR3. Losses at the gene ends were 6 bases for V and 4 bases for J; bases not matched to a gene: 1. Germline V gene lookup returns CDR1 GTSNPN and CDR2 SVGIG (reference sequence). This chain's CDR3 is CACAGGETQYF. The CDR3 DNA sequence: TGTGCCTGTGCGGGGGGAGAGACCCAGTACTTC.

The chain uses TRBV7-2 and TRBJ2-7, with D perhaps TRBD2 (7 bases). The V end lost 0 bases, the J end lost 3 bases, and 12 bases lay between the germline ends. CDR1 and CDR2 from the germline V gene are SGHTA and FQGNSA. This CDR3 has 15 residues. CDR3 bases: TGTGCCAGCAGCTTAGCGGGGGGGCCATTCTACGAGCAGTACTTC. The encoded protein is CASSLAGGPFYEQYF.

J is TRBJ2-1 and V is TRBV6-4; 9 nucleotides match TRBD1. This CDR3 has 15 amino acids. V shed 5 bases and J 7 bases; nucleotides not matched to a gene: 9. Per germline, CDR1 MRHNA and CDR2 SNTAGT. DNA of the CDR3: TGTGCCAGCAGTTTGGGGACAGGGATATCAAATGAGCAGTTCTTC. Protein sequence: CASSLGTGISNEQFF.

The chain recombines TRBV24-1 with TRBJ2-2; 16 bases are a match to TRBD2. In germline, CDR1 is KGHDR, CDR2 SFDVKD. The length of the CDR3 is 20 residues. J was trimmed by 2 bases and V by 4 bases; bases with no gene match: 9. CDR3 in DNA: TGTGCCACCAGTGACCGAATGGGACTAGCGGGGGGGCATAACACCGGGGAGCTGTTTTTT. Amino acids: CATSDRMGLAGGHNTGELFF.

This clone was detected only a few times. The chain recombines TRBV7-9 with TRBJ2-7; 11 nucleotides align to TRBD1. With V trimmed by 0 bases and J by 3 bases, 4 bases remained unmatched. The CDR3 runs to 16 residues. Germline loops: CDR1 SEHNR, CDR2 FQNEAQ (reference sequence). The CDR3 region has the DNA TGTGCCAGCAGCTTAGCCGGGGGGACAGGGGGCTACGAGCAGTACTTC. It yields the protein CASSLAGGTGGYEQYF.

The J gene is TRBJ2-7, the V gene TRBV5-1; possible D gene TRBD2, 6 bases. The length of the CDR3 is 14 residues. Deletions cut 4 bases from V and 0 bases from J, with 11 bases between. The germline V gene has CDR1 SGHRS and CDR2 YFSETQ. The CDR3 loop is CASSRRDSSYEQYF. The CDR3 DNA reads TGCGCCAGCAGCCGGCGGGACTCCTCCTACGAGCAGTACTTC.

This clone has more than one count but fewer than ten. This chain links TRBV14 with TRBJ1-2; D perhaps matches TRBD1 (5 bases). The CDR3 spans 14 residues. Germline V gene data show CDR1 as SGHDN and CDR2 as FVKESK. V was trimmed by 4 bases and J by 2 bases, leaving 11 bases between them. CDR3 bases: TGTGCCAGCAGCCCACTGGACACCAACTATGGCTACACCTTC. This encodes CASSPLDTNYGYTF.

As DNA, the CDR3 is TGCAGTGCTAGTGGCTCCAGATCGGGTAATTCACCCCTCCACTTT. Translated, it gives CSASGSRSGNSPLHF. This chain links TRBV20-1 with TRBJ1-6; D is ambiguous. Germline V CDR1 and CDR2: DFQATT, SNEGSKA (reference sequence). The V gene lost 3 bases and the J gene lost 6 bases, with 15 bases spanning the gap. This CDR3 is 15 amino acids long.

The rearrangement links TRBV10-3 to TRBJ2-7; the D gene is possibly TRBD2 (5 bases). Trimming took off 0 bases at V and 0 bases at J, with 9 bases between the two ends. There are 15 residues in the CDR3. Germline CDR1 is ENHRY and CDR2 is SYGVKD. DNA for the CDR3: TGTGCCATCAGTGAGTCCGTGGGGAGCTCCTACGAGCAGTACTTC. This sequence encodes CAISESVGSSYEQYF.

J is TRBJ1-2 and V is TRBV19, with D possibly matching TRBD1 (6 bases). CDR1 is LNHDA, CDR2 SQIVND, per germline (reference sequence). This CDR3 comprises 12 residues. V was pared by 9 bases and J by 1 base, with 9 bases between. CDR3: CASDRNNYGYTF. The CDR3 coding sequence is TGTGCCAGCGACAGGAATAACTATGGCTACACCTTC. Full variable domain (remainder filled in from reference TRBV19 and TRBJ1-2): DGGITQSPKYLFRKEGQNVTLSCEQNLNHDAMYWYRQDPGQGLRLIYYSQIVNDFQKGDIAEGYSVSREKKESFPLTVTSAQKNPTAFYLCASDRNNYGYTFGSGTRLTVV.

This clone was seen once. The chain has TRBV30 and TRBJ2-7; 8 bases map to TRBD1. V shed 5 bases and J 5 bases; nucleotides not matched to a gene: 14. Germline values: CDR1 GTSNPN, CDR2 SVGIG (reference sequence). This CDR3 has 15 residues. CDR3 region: CAWGDPGQVYNEQYF. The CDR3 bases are TGTGCCTGGGGGGATCCGGGACAGGTATATAACGAGCAGTACTTC.

The chain's CDR3 is CASSQDTGVTNEKLFF. The CDR3 coding sequence is TGCGCCAGCAGCCAAGATACGGGGGTAACTAATGAAAAACTGTTTTTT. This chain uses TRBV4-1 with TRBJ1-4, with TRBD1 as a possible D gene (5 bases). The germline V gene has CDR1 MGHRA and CDR2 YSYEKL. V lost 0 bases to trimming and J lost 1 base, with 9 bases between them. This CDR3 spans 16 amino acids.

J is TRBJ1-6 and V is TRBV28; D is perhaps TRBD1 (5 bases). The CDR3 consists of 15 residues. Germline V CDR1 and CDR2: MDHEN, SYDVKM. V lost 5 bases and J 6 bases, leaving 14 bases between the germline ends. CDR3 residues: CASSPSGLGNSPLHF. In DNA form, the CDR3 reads TGTGCCAGCAGTCCCTCAGGGTTGGGTAATTCACCCCTCCACTTT.

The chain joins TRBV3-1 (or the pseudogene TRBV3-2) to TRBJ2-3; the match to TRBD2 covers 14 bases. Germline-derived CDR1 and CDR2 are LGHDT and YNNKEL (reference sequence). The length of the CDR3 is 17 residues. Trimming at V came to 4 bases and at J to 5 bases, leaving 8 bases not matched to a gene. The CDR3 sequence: CASSRRLAGGLRDTQYF. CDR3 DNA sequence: TGTGCCAGCAGCCGGAGACTAGCGGGGGGGTTAAGAGATACGCAGTATTTT.

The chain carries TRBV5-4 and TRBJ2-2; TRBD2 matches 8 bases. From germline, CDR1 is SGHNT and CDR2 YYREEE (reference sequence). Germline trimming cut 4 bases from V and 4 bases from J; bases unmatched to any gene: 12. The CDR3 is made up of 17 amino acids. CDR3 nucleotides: TGTGCCAGCAGCCAATACGGGACTAGTTTCCGCACCGGGGAGCTGTTTTTT. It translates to CASSQYGTSFRTGELFF.